This T cell receptor (beta chain) was sequenced for a study of T cell responses to AZD1222 COVID-19 vaccine. Findings and caveats of the study: Seropositive AZD1222 recipients at baseline numbered only five or six. Within unmutated variant regions lay the reported targets of nearly half of spike-specific TCRs.

Germline V gives CDR1 SNHLY, CDR2 FYNNEI. Trimming stripped 8 bases from V and 3 bases from J, with 5 bases between. This CDR3 comprises 10 residues. Repertoires were generated with immunoSEQ multiplex PCR, while TCRdb's copy carries only in-frame clones and drops some. The table has roughly 200,000 clones, approximately 94% seen once; the top ten hold 1%. To note about this clone: Its cognate antigen is unknown.

The sequencing here drew on peripheral blood, taken on day 0 of MenACWY control vaccination. This chain links TRBV2 with TRBJ2-7, with D unclear. The TCR originated in an adult in good health. The CDR3: CASGFYEQYF. The CDR3, as DNA: TGTGCCAGCGGATTCTACGAGCAGTACTTC.